The rows below give T cell receptor beta chains drawn from one sample of a study of CD8 T cells in Susac syndrome. Using its own MiXCR run on the immunoSEQ multiplex PCR reads, TCRdb lists one record per CDR3 protein. The data contain 40,000 to 55,000 distinct CDR3 sequences, nearly 95% of them singletons. The sequenced material came from CD8+ T cells from PBMCs. The receptors derive from a human donor in good health. Each CDR3 is given with its conserved first and last residue. Each record gives: D gene, J gene, V gene, CDR3 protein. A D gene is named only where the DNA matches it firmly.

d_gene: -; j_gene: TRBJ2-7; v_gene: TRBV20-1; CDR3aa: CSARMSGEGPEQYF
d_gene: -; j_gene: TRBJ1-1; v_gene: TRBV20-1; CDR3aa: CIAGGAWDTEAFF
d_gene: -; j_gene: TRBJ2-1; v_gene: TRBV19; CDR3aa: CASRIRGNEQFF
d_gene: -; j_gene: TRBJ2-3; v_gene: TRBV9; CDR3aa: CASSVSGVSTDTQYF
d_gene: TRBD1; j_gene: TRBJ1-1; v_gene: TRBV4-1; CDR3aa: CASSAPGTGEAEAFF
d_gene: -; j_gene: TRBJ2-7; v_gene: TRBV5-1; CDR3aa: CASSLARQGWSYEQYF
d_gene: TRBD2; j_gene: TRBJ2-5; v_gene: TRBV11-2; CDR3aa: CASSPGLSGSRGSETQYF
d_gene: TRBD2; j_gene: TRBJ2-7; v_gene: TRBV13; CDR3aa: CASSLRAGAVDEQYF
d_gene: -; j_gene: TRBJ2-1; v_gene: TRBV24-1; CDR3aa: CATSDLPAGINEQFF
d_gene: -; j_gene: TRBJ1-5; v_gene: TRBV27; CDR3aa: CASRQGMRNQPQHF
d_gene: TRBD1; j_gene: TRBJ2-2; v_gene: TRBV19; CDR3aa: CASNTGGSHGELFF
d_gene: -; j_gene: TRBJ1-1; v_gene: TRBV19; CDR3aa: CASRPGSNTEAFF
d_gene: TRBD1; j_gene: TRBJ2-2; v_gene: TRBV13; CDR3aa: CASSRPIQGENTGELFF
d_gene: -; j_gene: TRBJ1-2; v_gene: TRBV7-9; CDR3aa: CASSPRLNYGYTF
d_gene: -; j_gene: TRBJ1-1; v_gene: TRBV5-1; CDR3aa: CASSLKAGTFNTEAFF
d_gene: -; j_gene: TRBJ2-1; v_gene: TRBV4-1; CDR3aa: CASSQSRVGNEQFF
d_gene: -; j_gene: TRBJ2-7; v_gene: TRBV5-6; CDR3aa: CASSVSGEQYF
d_gene: TRBD2; j_gene: TRBJ2-1; v_gene: TRBV20-1; CDR3aa: CSARVSGTHPNEQFF
d_gene: TRBD2; j_gene: TRBJ2-1; v_gene: TRBV19; CDR3aa: CASSMSGGRGYNEQFF
d_gene: TRBD1; j_gene: TRBJ1-5; v_gene: TRBV5-1; CDR3aa: CASSWTGAENQPQHF
d_gene: -; j_gene: TRBJ1-1; v_gene: TRBV29-1; CDR3aa: CSVEFMNTEAFF
d_gene: -; j_gene: TRBJ2-1; v_gene: TRBV6-2/TRBV6-3; CDR3aa: CASSLGGSYNEQFF
d_gene: -; j_gene: TRBJ1-5; v_gene: TRBV2; CDR3aa: CASTKGLTGQSNQPQHF
d_gene: TRBD2; j_gene: TRBJ2-1; v_gene: TRBV29-1; CDR3aa: CSGVGGRRNEQFF
d_gene: TRBD2; j_gene: TRBJ2-1; v_gene: TRBV30; CDR3aa: CAWSVAGAHNEQFF
d_gene: -; j_gene: TRBJ1-5; v_gene: TRBV19; CDR3aa: CASSIDPAGRQPQHF
d_gene: -; j_gene: TRBJ1-2; v_gene: TRBV6-1; CDR3aa: CASSEEARGFNYGYTF
d_gene: -; j_gene: TRBJ1-1; v_gene: TRBV7-9; CDR3aa: CASSFVGVGNTEAFF
d_gene: -; j_gene: TRBJ2-7; v_gene: TRBV6-6; CDR3aa: CASREGSYEQYF
d_gene: -; j_gene: TRBJ1-1; v_gene: TRBV27; CDR3aa: CASSLSWGAEAFF
d_gene: -; j_gene: TRBJ2-7; v_gene: TRBV29-1; CDR3aa: CSVEEGRGGPHEQYF
d_gene: -; j_gene: TRBJ2-7; v_gene: TRBV29-1; CDR3aa: CSVEDRGAGGSYEQYF